This T cell receptor (beta chain) was obtained from a study of blood T cell repertoires in COVID-19. Participants, about 18 to 100 years old, spanned fewer than 25 US areas. Donors of Cohort 3 who recovered were those that had two negative PCRs, clearance, or symptom resolution. This CDR3 contains 14 residues. Between the trimmed V and J ends, which lost 1 base and 4 bases, there was a span of 10 bases. Germline V gives CDR1 LNHDA, CDR2 SQIVND (reference sequence). Authors' analysis steps: From reference gene primer amplification, estimates of nucleated cell counts were derived. Libraries were prepared by immunoSEQ multiplex PCR; TCRdb keeps only in-frame clonotypes and omits some of them. V, J and clone size are those of that table, while D and trimming were read from the DNA. The sample includes about 260,000 clones, 85% to 90% of them seen just once.

The specimen was PBMCs or T cells enriched from blood (not recorded which). The clonotype comes from a woman between 18 and 30 years old who had recovered from COVID-19. The chain links TRBV19 to TRBJ1-2; D gene uncertain. For the CDR3, the DNA is TGTGCCAGTAGTATAGGGCCGCGGTCCTATGGCTACACCTTC. Amino acids: CASSIGPRSYGYTF.